This entry features one T cell receptor (beta chain) sequence. Residents of over 20 US areas, aged about 18 to 89 years, made up the participants. This entry belongs to a study of blood T cell repertoires in COVID-19. This CDR3 has 13 residues. CDR1 WNHNN and CDR2 SYGVQD come from the germline V gene (reference sequence). V was trimmed by 2 bases and J by 10 bases, leaving 14 bases between them. The authors' processing: Amplification from reference gene primers served as the basis for estimated nucleated cell counts. Some clones are missing from TCRdb's copy, which holds only in-frame ones; the method was immunoSEQ multiplex PCR. V and J calls and clone size are as listed in that table; D and trimming were resolved from the DNA. Here the sample spans about 270,000 clones, under 90% being singletons.

The chain uses TRBV10-1 and TRBJ1-1, with D perhaps TRBD1 (5 bases). This TCR was sampled from a woman between 55 and 75 years old who had recovered from COVID-19. Sequencing used PBMCs or T cells enriched from blood (not recorded which). In DNA form, the CDR3 reads TGCGCCAGCAGTGAGGGGGGGTGGAATGTAGCTTTCTTT. This codes for CASSEGGWNVAFF.